Sequencing of this T cell receptor beta chain was carried out in a study of T cells in Graves' hyperthyroidism and ophthalmopathy. TCR beta CDR3 regions were amplified from RNA. First-round RT-PCR targeting the TCR CDR3 was performed with the HTBI primer set. In TCRdb, the multiplex PCR reads were re-called with MiXCR into one record per CDR3 protein. The sample lists under 650,000 distinct CDR3 sequences; roughly 15% were seen once. About this clonotype itself: Sequence at one end of the junction differs from germline and may be a read error.

The specimen sequenced was blood. The source is a woman in her twenties or thirties with Graves' hyperthyroidism.

The CDR3 region is CASSLDWVYGYTF. The CDR3 DNA sequence: TGTGCCAGCAGCTTGGATTGGGTCTATGGCTACACCTTC. The chain carries TRBV5-1 and TRBJ1-2; D is unclear. The length of the CDR3 is 13 residues. Germline V lookup: CDR1 SGHRS, CDR2 YFSETQ. Based on the CDR3 plus reference TRBV5-1 and TRBJ1-2, the full variable domain is KAGVTQTPRYLIKTRGQQVTLSCSPISGHRSVSWYQQTPGQGLQFLFEYFSETQRNKGNFPGRFSGRQFSNSRSEMNVSTLELGDSALYLCASSLDWVYGYTFGSGTRLTVV.